This TCR beta chain was profiled in a study of T cells after yellow fever vaccination. Whole-study context: Fractions low in cell number were prepared with SMART-Seq v4 Ultra Low Input.

V was clipped by 5 bases and J by 7 bases, with 26 bases between them. From germline, CDR1 is SGHVS and CDR2 FQNEAQ. This CDR3 contains 18 residues. Production of TCR cDNA was by 5'RACE template switching, which also added a universal primer site and UMIs. One entry per CDR3 protein, called by TCRdb with MiXCR from the 5' RACE reads. This sample has 300,000 or so distinct CDR3 sequences, with about 6.6% found just once. A few counts support this clonotype. Its specificity is unknown. Study-wide results and caveats: Peak timing came faster in the weaker secondary response, day 5 versus 15. CD4 and CD8 compartments shared a small share of clonotypes.

The TCR comes from a man younger than 35 who received the YFV17D yellow fever vaccine. This sequence joins TRBV7-8 and TRBJ1-4; a weak D match, TRBD1 (5 bases). Source: PBMCs, taken around 45 days after the first yellow fever vaccination. The CDR3 spells CASSPSLRQRRVGEKLFF. The CDR3 DNA is TGTGCCAGCAGCCCGAGCCTCAGACAGCGCCGGGTGGGTGAAAAACTGTTTTTT.